The source of this TCR beta chain is a study of T cells in Graves' hyperthyroidism and ophthalmopathy. Study findings and constraints: Most clonotypes expanded in the thyroid (above 0.001) were also present in blood.

TCR beta CDR3 regions were amplified from RNA transcripts. HTBI primers were used for first-round RT-PCR of the TCR CDR3. TCRdb passed the multiplex PCR reads through MiXCR, listing each CDR3 protein once. The repertoire holds roughly 170,000 distinct CDR3 sequences, over 15% seen once, with approximately 28% in the top ten. This clonotype was counted ten times or more. Its antigen remains unknown. Newly diagnosed hyperthyroidism patients aged 18 to 65 years had disease lasting under 2 months. The germline V gene encodes CDR1 LNHNV and CDR2 YYDKDF (reference sequence). V dropped 4 bases and J dropped 6; count of bases not matched to a gene: 5. The CDR3 spans 13 residues.

What was sequenced was blood. The source of this sequence is a woman aged 45-59 years with Graves' hyperthyroidism. This chain uses TRBV15 with TRBJ2-7; 8 bases fit TRBD1. The CDR3 DNA sequence: TGTGCCACCAGCAATCACAGGGGGACCGAGCAGTACTTC. It codes for CATSNHRGTEQYF.